Detailed here is one TCR beta chain. Its target is unknown. These data come from a study of T cells in Graves' hyperthyroidism and ophthalmopathy. For the study at large: Peripheral blood collection took place at initial diagnosis, before any treatment.

TCR beta CDR3 regions were amplified from RNA transcripts. Initially, a first-round RT-PCR of the TCR CDR3 employed the HTBI primer set. A single record per CDR3 protein comes from TCRdb applying MiXCR to the multiplex PCR reads. The sample carries around 500,000 distinct CDR3 sequences, about 16% recorded once. Looked up from germline, CDR1 is MNHNS and CDR2 is SASEGT. The CDR3 has 14 residues. V lost 5 bases, J lost 5 bases, and 16 bases lay in between. Findings of the study overall: Blood also carried most thyroid clonotypes expanded above 0.001.

Investigators excluded patients with uncontrolled infection, other autoimmune disease, pregnancy or lactation. Fresh peripheral blood, around 9.3 ml, was the source of the PBMCs. Material: blood. The chain links TRBV6-1 to TRBJ2-7; D is tentatively TRBD1 or TRBD2 (5 bases each). The TCR originated in a woman aged 25-40 years with Graves' ophthalmopathy. The CDR3: CASSTRAERDEQYF. CDR3 nucleotides: TGTGCCAGCAGTACCAGGGCGGAGAGGGACGAGCAGTACTTC.